A selection of T cell receptor beta chains follows, all from one sample in a study of shared clonotypes between healthy human individuals. Assay used: immunoSEQ multiplex PCR; TCRdb lists only in-frame clones, some missing. The table shows 1,500,000 or so clones, with around 98.5% occurring only once. The sample comprised naive CD4+ T cells sorted from blood. Every receptor here comes from a man aged 25 to 45 in good health. The CDR3 runs from the conserved cysteine through the conserved F or W. Fields, in order: clone size, J gene, V gene, D gene, CDR3 protein, CDR3 DNA. A D gene is named only where the DNA matches it firmly. For some rows the clone size is stated as once, few or many, or as a class when expanded; others skip it.

size: -; J: TRBJ2-7; V: TRBV2; D: -; CDR3: CASSERDPAYYEQYF; DNA: TGTGCCAGCAGTGAAAGGGACCCTGCCTACTACGAGCAGTACTTC
size: -; J: TRBJ2-1; V: TRBV19; D: -; CDR3: CASSIEGLAYNEQFF; DNA: TGTGCCAGTAGTATAGAAGGGTTGGCTTACAATGAGCAGTTCTTC
size: -; J: TRBJ2-5; V: TRBV7-9; D: TRBD2; CDR3: CASSLARGMGETQYF; DNA: TGTGCCAGCAGCTTAGCGCGGGGGATGGGGGAGACCCAGTACTTC
size: -; J: TRBJ1-1; V: TRBV5-1; D: -; CDR3: CASSLAGVTEAFF; DNA: TGCGCCAGCAGCTTGGCCGGGGTCACTGAAGCTTTCTTT
size: -; J: TRBJ2-2; V: TRBV11-1; D: TRBD2; CDR3: CASSLVLRGDTGELFF; DNA: TGTGCCAGCAGCTTAGTCCTCCGGGGGGACACCGGGGAGCTGTTTTTT
size: once; J: TRBJ1-1; V: TRBV18; D: TRBD1; CDR3: CASSPAGGGTEAFF; DNA: TGTGCCAGCTCACCAGCAGGGGGTGGCACTGAAGCTTTCTTT
size: -; J: TRBJ1-1; V: TRBV4-1; D: -; CDR3: CASSQDRWGMNTEAFF; DNA: TGCGCCAGCAGCCAAGATCGATGGGGAATGAACACTGAAGCTTTCTTT
size: -; J: TRBJ1-2; V: TRBV28; D: TRBD1; CDR3: CASSLGGTGANYGYTF; DNA: TGTGCCAGCAGCCTAGGTGGGACAGGGGCTAACTATGGCTACACCTTC
size: -; J: TRBJ2-7; V: TRBV21-1; D: -; CDR3: CASSSGTFQIYEQYF; DNA: TGTGCCAGCAGCAGCGGGACGTTCCAAATCTACGAGCAGTACTTC
size: -; J: TRBJ2-7; V: TRBV5-6; D: -; CDR3: CASSWDAVGSYEQYF; DNA: TGTGCCAGCAGCTGGGACGCCGTCGGCTCCTACGAGCAGTACTTC
size: -; J: TRBJ2-5; V: TRBV5-5; D: -; CDR3: CASSLGWGQETQYF; DNA: TGTGCCAGCAGCTTGGGTTGGGGCCAAGAGACCCAGTACTTC
size: -; J: TRBJ1-3; V: TRBV29-1; D: -; CDR3: CSFLGTGNTIYF; DNA: TGCAGCTTCCTCGGGACAGGAAACACCATATATTTT
size: -; J: TRBJ1-1; V: TRBV5-6; D: -; CDR3: CASSLVPMGNTEAFF; DNA: TGTGCCAGCAGCTTGGTCCCCATGGGGAACACTGAAGCTTTCTTT
size: -; J: TRBJ1-2; V: TRBV5-1; D: -; CDR3: CASSLERGSHYGYTF; DNA: TGCGCCAGCAGCTTGGAAAGGGGGTCACACTATGGCTACACCTTC
size: -; J: TRBJ1-5; V: TRBV5-1; D: TRBD1; CDR3: CASSTGTGPPNQPQHF; DNA: TGCGCCAGCAGCACCGGGACAGGACCCCCTAATCAGCCCCAGCATTTT
size: -; J: TRBJ2-1; V: TRBV7-2; D: -; CDR3: CASRLTPGERFF; DNA: TGTGCCAGCAGGCTGACACCAGGAGAGAGGTTCTTC
size: -; J: TRBJ2-7; V: TRBV19; D: TRBD2; CDR3: CASSPGLAAYEQYF; DNA: TGTGCCAGTAGTCCGGGACTAGCGGCCTACGAGCAGTACTTC
size: -; J: TRBJ2-3; V: TRBV6-1; D: -; CDR3: CASSEALRGSSSTDTQYF; DNA: TGTGCCAGCAGTGAAGCGCTTCGCGGAAGTTCTAGCACAGATACGCAGTATTTT
size: -; J: TRBJ2-1; V: TRBV14; D: TRBD2; CDR3: CASSPAGTSGKMLRYNEQFF; DNA: TGTGCCAGCAGCCCTGCCGGGACTAGCGGGAAGATGTTGCGCTACAATGAGCAGTTCTTC
size: -; J: TRBJ2-7; V: TRBV7-9; D: -; CDR3: CASSRTRDYEQYF; DNA: TGTGCCAGCAGCCGCACTAGGGACTACGAGCAGTACTTC
size: -; J: TRBJ2-7; V: TRBV4-2; D: -; CDR3: CASSPTERPYEQYF; DNA: TGTGCCAGCAGCCCGACGGAGAGGCCCTACGAGCAGTACTTC
size: -; J: TRBJ1-1; V: TRBV5-1; D: -; CDR3: CASSLTGTSTEAFF; DNA: TGCGCCAGCAGCTTAACAGGGACCTCCACTGAAGCTTTCTTT
size: -; J: TRBJ2-1; V: TRBV11-3; D: TRBD2; CDR3: CASSLGSGGTYNEQFF; DNA: TGTGCCAGCAGCTTAGGTAGCGGGGGTACCTACAATGAGCAGTTCTTC
size: -; J: TRBJ1-4; V: TRBV18; D: -; CDR3: CASSPQKDGAREKLFF; DNA: TGTGCCAGCTCACCACAAAAAGACGGAGCGAGGGAAAAACTGTTTTTT
size: -; J: TRBJ2-5; V: TRBV7-2; D: -; CDR3: CASSLERVEETQYF; DNA: TGTGCCAGCAGCTTAGAAAGGGTAGAAGAGACCCAGTACTTC
size: -; J: TRBJ1-1; V: TRBV25-1; D: -; CDR3: CASSESGDYTEAFF; DNA: TGTGCCAGCAGTGAATCGGGGGATTATACTGAAGCTTTCTTT
size: -; J: TRBJ2-7; V: TRBV7-6; D: -; CDR3: CASSLFAGYEQYF; DNA: TGTGCCAGCAGCTTATTCGCGGGGTACGAGCAGTACTTC
size: -; J: TRBJ1-3; V: TRBV18; D: -; CDR3: CASSPPYGTHDGNTIYF; DNA: TGTGCCAGCTCACCACCGTACGGGACCCACGATGGAAACACCATATATTTT